This passage covers 14 T cell receptor beta chains from one sample sequenced in a study of blood T cell repertoires in COVID-19. The table came from immunoSEQ multiplex PCR; TCRdb's copy has only in-frame clones and leaves some out. The sample carries roughly 190,000 clones, roughly nine tenths recorded once. Sequencing was performed on PBMCs or T cells enriched from blood (not recorded which). These receptors were obtained from a middle-aged woman in a cohort exposed to, infected with or recovered from COVID-19 (not recorded which).

V and J are TRBV4-1 and TRBJ1-1; no clear D gene. In germline, CDR1 is MGHRA, CDR2 YSYEKL. The ends were cut back, 4 bases at V and 5 bases at J, with 14 bases in the middle. This CDR3 contains 14 residues. Written as DNA, the CDR3 is TGCGCCAGCAGCCCCGTCGGGCGCGGGACTGAAGCTTTCTTT. Protein product: CASSPVGRGTEAFF.

CDR3 DNA: TGTGCCAGTAGTATGGCGGGGGCGCGTGGGGAACCCCAGCATTTT. Translated, it gives CASSMAGARGEPQHF. This rearrangement joins TRBV19 to TRBJ1-5; D is possibly TRBD1 (6 bases). The V gene's germline CDR1 is LNHDA and CDR2 SQIVND (reference sequence). This CDR3 comprises 15 residues. V dropped 3 bases and J dropped 10 bases, with 19 bases sitting between them.

The genes are TRBV6-5 and TRBJ2-7; D ambiguous. The CDR3 is made up of 13 amino acids. V was cut by 5 bases and J by 5 bases, with 13 bases left in between. From germline, CDR1 is MNHEY and CDR2 SVGAGI. The CDR3: CASSLWQAHEQYF. The DNA of the CDR3 is TGTGCCAGCAGTCTGTGGCAGGCCCACGAGCAGTACTTC.

The chain links TRBV6-1 to TRBJ1-2, with D unresolved. V lost 0 bases to trimming and J lost 12 bases, with 17 bases between them. The CDR3 covers 14 residues. CDR1 is MNHNS and CDR2 is SASEGT in the germline V gene. The CDR3: CASSEALLTQMNTF. The CDR3 nucleotides read TGTGCCAGCAGTGAAGCGCTTCTGACTCAAATGAACACCTTC.

This chain links TRBV30 with TRBJ1-6; maybe TRBD1 (6 bases). Trimming took 4 bases from V and 9 from J, leaving 13 bases between them. There are 13 residues in the CDR3. Germline-derived CDR1 and CDR2 are GTSNPN and SVGIG (reference sequence). The CDR3 bases are TGTGCCTGGAAGGGGGATGGGGGTTCACCCCTCCACTTT. Translating it yields CAWKGDGGSPLHF.

The chain uses TRBV11-3 and TRBJ2-2, with TRBD1 matching over 7 bases. The CDR3 is made up of 13 amino acids. From germline, CDR1 is SGHNT and CDR2 YENEEA. V trimming: 8 bases; J trimming: 7 bases; junction bases outside the gene matches: 7. The CDR3 DNA reads as TGTGCCAGCCTAGGGGGCGGAATCGGGGAGCTGTTTTTT. It translates to CASLGGGIGELFF.

This chain uses TRBV11-2 with TRBJ1-6, with a tentative D call TRBD1 (5 bases). The ends were cut back, 0 bases at V and 8 bases at J, with 8 bases in the middle. Germline CDR1 and CDR2: SGHAT and FQNNGV. This CDR3 spans 14 amino acids. The CDR3 nucleotides read TGTGCCAGCAGCTTAGACAGGGCCCATTCACCCCTCCACTTT. It translates to CASSLDRAHSPLHF.

Concerning this clone itself: An end of the junction does not agree with germline; a read error may underlie this. J is TRBJ1-2 and V is TRBV4-1; D unclear. This CDR3 contains 12 residues. Germline V gene lookup returns CDR1 MGHRA and CDR2 YSYEKL. In DNA, the CDR3 is TGCGCCAGCAGCCAAGGTCGTACAGAAACTTTCTTC. Its translation is CASSQGRTETFF.

The chain couples TRBV9 to TRBJ2-1, with 11 positions matching TRBD2. The V segment lost 6 bases and the J segment 0 bases; nucleotides outside the gene matches: 5. The CDR3 consists of 16 residues. Germline CDR1 SGDLS, CDR2 YYNGEE. The CDR3 is CASNPGTSGSYNEQFF. The CDR3 DNA reads as TGTGCCAGCAACCCAGGGACTAGCGGCTCCTACAATGAGCAGTTCTTC.

J is TRBJ2-7 and V is TRBV28, with 9 bases lining up with TRBD2. This CDR3 has 15 amino acids. Trimming took 10 bases from V and 1 from J; bases not matched to a gene: 11. CDR1 MDHEN and CDR2 SYDVKM come from the germline V gene. CDR3 sequence (DNA): TGTGCCACCTCAAGCCTAGCGGGGAGTTCCTACGAGCAGTACTTC. Translating gives CATSSLAGSSYEQYF. Drawing the rest from reference TRBV28 and TRBJ2-7, the complete variable domain is DVKVTQSSRYLVKRTGEKVFLECVQDMDHENMFWYRQDPGLGLRLIYFSYDVKMKEKGDIPEGYSVSREKKERFSLILESASTNQTSMYLCATSSLAGSSYEQYFGPGTRLTVT.

This clone was seen just once. CDR3 in DNA: TGTGCCAGCAGCCTTAGCGGGAGTACCTACGAGCAGTACTTC. Residues: CASSLSGSTYEQYF. The J gene is TRBJ2-7, the V gene TRBV7-2, with 9 bases aligning to TRBD2. The germline V gene has CDR1 SGHTA and CDR2 FQGNSA. V was pared by 5 bases and J by 2 bases, with 4 bases of the junction left unmatched. This CDR3 is 14 amino acids long.

This clone was recorded only once. The rearrangement joins TRBV6-2 or TRBV6-3 to TRBJ1-5; maybe TRBD1 (6 bases). Germline V gene sequence: CDR1 MNHEY, CDR2 SVGEGT. The V end lost 6 bases, the J end lost 3 bases, and 21 bases lay between the germline ends. This CDR3 has 17 amino acids. The CDR3 protein is CASSPWGLGVHNQPQHF. The CDR3 DNA follows: TGTGCCAGCAGCCCTTGGGGGCTCGGGGTACACAATCAGCCCCAGCATTTT.

The chain employs TRBV7-9 and TRBJ2-1, with TRBD1 matching over 7 bases. The CDR3 covers 15 residues. V trimming: 4 bases; J trimming: 7 bases; junction bases outside the gene matches: 10. Germline assignment: CDR1 SEHNR and CDR2 FQNEAQ (reference sequence). The CDR3 loop is CASSSSTGKGNEQFF. CDR3 bases: TGTGCCAGCAGCTCATCGACAGGGAAGGGAAATGAGCAGTTCTTC.

As for this clone: Different DNA sequences within this sample yield the same CDR3. The V call is TRBV6-1, the J call TRBJ2-1; 7 bases are a match to TRBD2. The length of the CDR3 is 15 residues. Germline V gene lookup returns CDR1 MNHNS and CDR2 SASEGT. V shed 3 bases and J 0 bases; nucleotides not matched to a gene: 2. The CDR3 DNA reads as TGTGCCAGCAGTGACGGCGGGGGCTCCTACAATGAGCAGTTCTTC. This encodes CASSDGGGSYNEQFF.